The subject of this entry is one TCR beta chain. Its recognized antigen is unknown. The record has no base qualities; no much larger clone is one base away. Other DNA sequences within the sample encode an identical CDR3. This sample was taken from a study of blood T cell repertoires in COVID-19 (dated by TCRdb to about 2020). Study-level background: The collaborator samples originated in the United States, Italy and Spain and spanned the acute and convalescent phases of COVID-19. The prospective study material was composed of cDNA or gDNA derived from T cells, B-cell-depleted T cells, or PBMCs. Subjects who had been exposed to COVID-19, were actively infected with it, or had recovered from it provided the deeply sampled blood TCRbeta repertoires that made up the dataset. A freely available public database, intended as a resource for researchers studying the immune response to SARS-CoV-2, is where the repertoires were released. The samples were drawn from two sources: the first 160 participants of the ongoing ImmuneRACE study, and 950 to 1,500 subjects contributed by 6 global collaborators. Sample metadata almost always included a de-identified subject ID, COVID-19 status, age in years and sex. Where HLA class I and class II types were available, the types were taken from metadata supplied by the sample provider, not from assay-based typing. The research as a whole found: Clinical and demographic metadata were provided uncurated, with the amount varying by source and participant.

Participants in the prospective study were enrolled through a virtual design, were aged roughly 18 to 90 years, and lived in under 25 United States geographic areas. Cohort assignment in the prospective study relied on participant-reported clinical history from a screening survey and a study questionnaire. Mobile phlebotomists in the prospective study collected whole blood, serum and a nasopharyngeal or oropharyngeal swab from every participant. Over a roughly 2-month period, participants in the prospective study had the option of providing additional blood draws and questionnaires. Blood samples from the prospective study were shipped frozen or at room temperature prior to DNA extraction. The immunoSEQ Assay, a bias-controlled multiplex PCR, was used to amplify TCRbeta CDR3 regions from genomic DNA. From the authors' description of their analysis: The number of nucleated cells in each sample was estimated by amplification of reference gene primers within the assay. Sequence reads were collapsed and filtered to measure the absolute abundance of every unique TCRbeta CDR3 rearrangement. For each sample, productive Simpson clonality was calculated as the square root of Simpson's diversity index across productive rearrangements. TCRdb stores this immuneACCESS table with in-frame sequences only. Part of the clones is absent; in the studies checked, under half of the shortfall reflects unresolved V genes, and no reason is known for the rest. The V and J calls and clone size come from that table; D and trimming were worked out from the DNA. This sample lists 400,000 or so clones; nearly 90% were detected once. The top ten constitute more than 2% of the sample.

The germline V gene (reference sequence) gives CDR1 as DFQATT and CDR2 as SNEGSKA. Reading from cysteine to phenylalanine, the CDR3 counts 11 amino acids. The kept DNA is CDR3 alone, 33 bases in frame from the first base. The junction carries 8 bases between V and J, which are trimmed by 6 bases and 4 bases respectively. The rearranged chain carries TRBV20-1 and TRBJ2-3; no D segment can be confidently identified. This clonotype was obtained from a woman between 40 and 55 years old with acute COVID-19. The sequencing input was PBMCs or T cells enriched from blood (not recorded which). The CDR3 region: CSAPGPDTQYF. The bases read TGCAGTGCACCGGGTCCAGATACGCAGTATTTT.